The 6 T cell receptor beta chains given below trace back to one sample, sequenced in a study of T cell repertoires in cytomegalovirus infection. TCRdb re-derived calls from the reads in MiXCR, one entry per CDR3 protein. The sample includes approximately 910,000 distinct CDR3 sequences, about 33% of them seen just once. Antigens for these TCRs are unknown. The sequences come from cultured CD8+ T cells from PBMCs, collected from culture after CMV antigen stimulation. The receptors were gathered from a human donor in good health (CMV status not recorded). Some clones in this sample may be carry-over from other donors' samples.

This clonotype turned up a few times. The chain links TRBV6-5 to TRBJ1-2; D not certain. V was trimmed by 2 bases and J by 3 bases, leaving 7 bases between them. The CDR3 has 13 residues. The germline gives CDR1 MNHEY, CDR2 SVGAGI. CDR3 protein: CASSYVGDYGYTF. CDR3 sequence (DNA): TGTGCCAGCAGTTACGTCGGGGACTATGGCTACACCTTC.

This chain connects TRBV12-3 or TRBV12-4 to TRBJ1-5, with no clear D. The CDR3 runs to 13 residues. Trimming shortened V by 3 bases and J by 5 bases, and 8 bases separated the two germline ends. The DNA for the CDR3 is TGTGCCAGCAGTTTTACGGATTATCAGCCCCAGCATTTT. This encodes CASSFTDYQPQHF.

This clonotype appeared a few times. The rearrangement joins TRBV11-1 to TRBJ2-1; 7 bases match TRBD2. Germline lookup yields CDR1 SGHAT and CDR2 FQDESV (reference sequence). V lost 3 bases and J lost 2; bases outside the gene matches: 4. The CDR3 loop spans 15 amino acids. Here the CDR3 DNA reads TGTGCCAGCAGCTTCCGGCGGGGGACCTACAATGAGCAGTTCTTC. Translation gives CASSFRRGTYNEQFF.

The rearrangement uses TRBV18 and TRBJ1-2; 7 bases map to TRBD1. There are 14 residues in the CDR3. V lost 2 bases to trimming and J lost 4 bases; unmatched junction nucleotides: 4. Per the germline V gene, CDR1 is KGHSH and CDR2 is LQKENI. The CDR3 bases are TGTGCCAGCTCACCAAAGGGACAGAGCTATGGCTACACCTTC. This codes for CASSPKGQSYGYTF.

This chain uses TRBV6-5 with TRBJ2-6; no clear D gene. The V and J ends lost 3 bases and 2 bases respectively, with 17 bases between them. Germline lookup yields CDR1 MNHEY and CDR2 SVGAGI. CDR3 length equals 18 residues. The CDR3 region has the DNA TGTGCCAGCAGTTATTCCCCCGGAAGGGCCGCTGGGGCCAACGTCCTGACTTTC. This codes for CASSYSPGRAAGANVLTF.

The sample holds a few counts of this clonotype. The chain joins TRBV7-8 to TRBJ1-3; 7 nucleotides align to TRBD1. Germline CDR1 reads SGHVS; CDR2 reads FQNEAQ. V lost 4 bases and J lost 1; bases outside the gene matches: 4. The CDR3 runs 15 residues. The CDR3 loop reads CASSSTGLSGNTIYF. As DNA, the CDR3 is TGTGCCAGCAGCTCGACAGGGCTGTCTGGAAACACCATATATTTT.